This TCR beta chain emerged from a study of glioma-infiltrating T cells. Study results and limitations: Non-neoplastic patients had below-expected tissue-blood divergence, while all gliomas exceeded expectation.

As regards this clonotype: What it binds is not known.

TCR alpha and beta CDR3 regions were amplified from RNA using iRepertoire nested multiplex PCR. One-step reverse transcription and amplification started from about 100-400 ng of tissue mRNA or PBMC total RNA. TCRdb reanalysed the multiplex PCR reads using MiXCR and keeps one entry per CDR3 protein. The repertoire includes tens of thousands of distinct CDR3 sequences, about 37% of them detected once, and less than 45% sits in the top ten. Looked up from germline, CDR1 is SGHTA and CDR2 is FQGNSA. Trimming left V 2 bases short and J 5 bases short, with 18 bases between. The CDR3 totals 16 residues. The chain has TRBV7-2 and TRBJ1-1, with no clear D. This TCR came from a human donor with low-grade glioma or glioblastoma, undergoing nonglioma brain surgery, or in good health (not recorded which). The sequenced sample consisted of glioma tissue, nonneoplastic brain tissue, or PBMCs (not recorded which). CDR3 nucleotide sequence: TGTACCAGCAGCTTAAAAGGCATGGGATATGAGACTGAAGCTTTCTTT. Amino acids: CTSSLKGMGYETEAFF. Full variable domain (remainder filled in from reference TRBV7-2 and TRBJ1-1): GAGVSQSPSNKVTEKGKDVELRCDPISGHTALYWYRQSLGQGLEFLIYFQGNSAPDKSGLPSDRFSAERTGGSVSTLTIQRTQQEDSAVYLCTSSLKGMGYETEAFFGQGTRLTVV.